The T cell receptor gamma chain under discussion was sequenced for a study of γδ T cells in repeated Plasmodium falciparum infection. On the study more broadly: Timepoints: baseline, immediately before selected infections, and 21 days after every infection.

CDR1 is VINAFY, CDR2 YDVSNSKD, per germline. CDR3 size: 15 residues. General study results and limits: One small rural Malian village, predominantly a single ethnic group, supplied the cohort. Compared with Australian children, Malian Vdelta2-negative repertoires seemed more clonal, less diverse, less shared. Vdelta2-negative gammadelta repertoires, largely Vdelta1+, seemingly showed infection-driven waves of new clonal selection.

This clone was seen a few times. The target antigen is unknown. TCRdb records a much larger clone's protein for this DNA, with a difference at residue 9 that likely arises from a read error; the protein given is the translation of the DNA. TCRdb redid the clone calls on the multiplex PCR reads with CATT. The sample contains more than 20,000 gamma-chain clones, approximately 2.9% of which appear only once. Bulk repertoires came from Vgamma9/Vdelta2+ or Vdelta2-negative gammadelta T cells flow-sorted from PBMC. The sequence was collected from a pool of human donors (malaria-infected and uninfected, not separated). Sample: gamma-delta T cells from blood. The chain links TRGV5 to TRGJP2. The CDR3 sequence: CATWDTDSGDWIKTF. The CDR3 bases are TGTGCCACCTGGGACACAGATAGTGGTGATTGGATCAAGACGTTT.